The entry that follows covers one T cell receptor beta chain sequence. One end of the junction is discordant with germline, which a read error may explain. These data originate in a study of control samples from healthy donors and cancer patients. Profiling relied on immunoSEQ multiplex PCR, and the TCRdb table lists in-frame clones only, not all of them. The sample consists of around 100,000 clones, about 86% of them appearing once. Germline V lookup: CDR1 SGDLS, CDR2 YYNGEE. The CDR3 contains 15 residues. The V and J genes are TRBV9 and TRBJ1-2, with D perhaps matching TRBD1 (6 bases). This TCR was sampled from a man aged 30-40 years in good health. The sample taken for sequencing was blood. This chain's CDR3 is CARRGGRGRYYGYTF. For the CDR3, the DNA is TGTGCCCGCAGAGGGGGGAGGGGCCGTTACTATGGCTACACCTTC. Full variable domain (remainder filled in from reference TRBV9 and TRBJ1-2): DSGVTQTPKHLITATGQRVTLRCSPRSGDLSVYWYQQSLDQGLQFLIQYYNGEERAKGNILERFSAQQFPDLHSELNLSSLELGDSALYFCARRGGRGRYYGYTFGSGTRLTVV.